Reported below is one T cell receptor beta chain. CDR1 is MNHEY and CDR2 is SVGAGI in the germline V gene. Germline trimming cut 4 bases from V and 5 bases from J; bases unmatched to any gene: 6. The CDR3 runs to 16 residues. The data originate from a study of blood T cell repertoires in COVID-19. As for the study in general: Samples came from the United States, Italy and Spain, spanning acute and convalescent COVID-19.

The protocol was immunoSEQ multiplex PCR, while the TCRdb copy is restricted to in-frame clones and leaves out a portion. This sample has about 100,000 clones, with around 90% found just once. Sequences were obtained from peripheral blood. The V gene is TRBV6-5, the J gene TRBJ2-1; 12 bases are a match to TRBD2. This receptor was taken from a human donor in a cohort sampled during active COVID-19. In DNA, the CDR3 is TGTGCCAGCAGTTCCGGGAGACTAGCGGGAGACAATGAGCAGTTCTTC. Translating it yields CASSSGRLAGDNEQFF.